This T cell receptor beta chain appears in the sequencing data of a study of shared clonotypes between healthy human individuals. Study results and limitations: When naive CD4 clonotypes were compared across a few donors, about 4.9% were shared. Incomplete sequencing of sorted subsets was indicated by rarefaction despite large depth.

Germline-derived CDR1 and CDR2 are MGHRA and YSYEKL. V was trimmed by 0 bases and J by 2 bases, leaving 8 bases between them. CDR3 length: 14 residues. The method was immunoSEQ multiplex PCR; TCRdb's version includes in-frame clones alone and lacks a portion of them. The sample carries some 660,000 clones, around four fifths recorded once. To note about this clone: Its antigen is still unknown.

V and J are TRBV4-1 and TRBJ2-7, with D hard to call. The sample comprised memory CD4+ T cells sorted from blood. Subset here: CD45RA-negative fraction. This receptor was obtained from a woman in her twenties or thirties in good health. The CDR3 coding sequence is TGCGCCAGCAGCCAAGACCACGTCCCCTACGAGCAGTACTTC. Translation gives CASSQDHVPYEQYF.